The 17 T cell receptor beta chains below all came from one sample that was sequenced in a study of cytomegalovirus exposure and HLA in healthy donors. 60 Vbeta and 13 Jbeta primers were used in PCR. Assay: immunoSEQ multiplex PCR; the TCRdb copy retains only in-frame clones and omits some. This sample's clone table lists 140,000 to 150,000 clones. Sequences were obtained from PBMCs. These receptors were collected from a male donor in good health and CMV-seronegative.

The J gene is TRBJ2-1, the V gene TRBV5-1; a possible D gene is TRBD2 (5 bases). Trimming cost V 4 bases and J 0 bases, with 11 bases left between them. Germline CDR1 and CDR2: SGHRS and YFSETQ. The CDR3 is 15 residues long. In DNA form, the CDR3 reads TGCGCCAGCAGCCCCCCAGCGGACTCCTACAATGAGCAGTTCTTC. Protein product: CASSPPADSYNEQFF.

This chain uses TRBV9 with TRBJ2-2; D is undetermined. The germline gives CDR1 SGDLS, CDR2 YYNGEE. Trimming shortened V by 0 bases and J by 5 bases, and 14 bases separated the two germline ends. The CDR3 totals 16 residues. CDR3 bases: TGTGCCAGCAGCGTAGGGTCAGTTTCGTTAACCGGGGAGCTGTTTTTT. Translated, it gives CASSVGSVSLTGELFF.

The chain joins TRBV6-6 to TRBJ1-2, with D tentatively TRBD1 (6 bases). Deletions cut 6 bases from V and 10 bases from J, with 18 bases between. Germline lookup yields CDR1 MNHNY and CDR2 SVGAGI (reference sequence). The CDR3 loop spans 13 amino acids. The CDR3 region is CASSSTGTMIYTF. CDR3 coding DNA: TGTGCCAGCAGCTCGACAGGTACTATGATCTACACCTTC.

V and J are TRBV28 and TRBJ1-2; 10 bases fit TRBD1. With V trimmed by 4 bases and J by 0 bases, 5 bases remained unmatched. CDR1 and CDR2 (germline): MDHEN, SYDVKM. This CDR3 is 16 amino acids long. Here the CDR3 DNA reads TGTGCCAGCAGTTGGGACAGGGGAACGGCTAACTATGGCTACACCTTC. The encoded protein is CASSWDRGTANYGYTF.

CDR3 sequence (DNA): TGTGCCAGCAGTGCCGGGATTCCTGACTACGAGCAGTACTTC. Encoded protein: CASSAGIPDYEQYF. This chain links TRBV2 with TRBJ2-7; D perhaps matches TRBD2 (5 bases). This CDR3 contains 14 residues. Per germline, CDR1 SNHLY and CDR2 FYNNEI. Trimming removed 4 bases from V and 3 bases from J, with 13 bases in between.

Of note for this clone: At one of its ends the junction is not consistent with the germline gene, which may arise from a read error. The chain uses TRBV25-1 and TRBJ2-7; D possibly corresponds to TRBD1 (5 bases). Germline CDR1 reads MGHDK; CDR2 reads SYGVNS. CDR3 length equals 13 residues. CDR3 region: CDSSEFQGYEQYF. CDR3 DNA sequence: TGTGACAGCAGTGAATTTCAGGGCTACGAGCAGTACTTC.

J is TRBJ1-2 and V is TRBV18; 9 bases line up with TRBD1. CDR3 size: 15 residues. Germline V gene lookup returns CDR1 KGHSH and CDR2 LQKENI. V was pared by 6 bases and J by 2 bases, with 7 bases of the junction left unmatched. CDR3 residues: CASSPNGQGNYGYTF. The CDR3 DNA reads TGTGCCAGCTCCCCAAATGGACAGGGGAACTATGGCTACACCTTC.

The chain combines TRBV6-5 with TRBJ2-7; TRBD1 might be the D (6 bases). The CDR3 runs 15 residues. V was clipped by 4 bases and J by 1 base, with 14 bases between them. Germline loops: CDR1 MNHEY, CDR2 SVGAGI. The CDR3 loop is CASSSRQAKSYEQYF. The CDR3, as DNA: TGTGCCAGCAGTTCGAGACAGGCGAAATCCTACGAGCAGTACTTC.

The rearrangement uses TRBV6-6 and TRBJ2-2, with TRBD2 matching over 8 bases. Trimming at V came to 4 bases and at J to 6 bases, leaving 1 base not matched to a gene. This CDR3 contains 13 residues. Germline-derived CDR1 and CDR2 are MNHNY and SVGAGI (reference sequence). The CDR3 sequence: CASSLRGAGELFF. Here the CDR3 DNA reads TGTGCCAGCAGTTTGCGGGGGGCCGGGGAGCTGTTTTTT.

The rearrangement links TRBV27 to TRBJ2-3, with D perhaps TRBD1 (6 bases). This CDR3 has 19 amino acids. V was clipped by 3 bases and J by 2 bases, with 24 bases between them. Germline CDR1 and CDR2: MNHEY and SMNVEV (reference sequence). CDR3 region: CASSFSPPTPGHITDTQYF. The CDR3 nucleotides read TGTGCCAGCAGTTTTTCCCCACCTACACCGGGACACATCACAGATACGCAGTATTTT.

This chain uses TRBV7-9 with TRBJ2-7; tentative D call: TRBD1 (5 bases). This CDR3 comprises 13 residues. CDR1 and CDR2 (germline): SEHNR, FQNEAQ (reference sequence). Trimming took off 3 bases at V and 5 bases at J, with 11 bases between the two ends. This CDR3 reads CASSFGASNEQYF. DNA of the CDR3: TGTGCCAGCAGCTTTGGGGCTAGTAACGAGCAGTACTTC.

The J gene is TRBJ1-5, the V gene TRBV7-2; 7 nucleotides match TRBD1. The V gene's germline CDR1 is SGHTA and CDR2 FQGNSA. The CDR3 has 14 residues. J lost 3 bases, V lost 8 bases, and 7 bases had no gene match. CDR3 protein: CASGGDRDNQPQHF. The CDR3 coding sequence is TGTGCCAGCGGGGGAGACAGGGACAATCAGCCCCAGCATTTT.

The CDR3 reads CAISELGGEKPLHF. CDR3 nucleotides: TGTGCCATCAGTGAGTTGGGGGGGGAAAAACCCCTCCACTTT. The V gene is TRBV10-3, the J gene TRBJ1-6, with TRBD1 as a possible D gene (5 bases). The CDR3 is 14 residues long. CDR1 is ENHRY and CDR2 is SYGVKD in the germline V gene. Trimming cost V 1 base and J 12 bases, with 13 bases left between them.

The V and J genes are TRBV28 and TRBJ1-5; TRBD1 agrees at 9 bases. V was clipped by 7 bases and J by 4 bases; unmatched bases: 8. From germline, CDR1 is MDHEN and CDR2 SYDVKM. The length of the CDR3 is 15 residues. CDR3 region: CASTTGQGVNQPQHF. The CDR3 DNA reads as TGTGCCAGCACCACGGGACAGGGAGTGAATCAGCCCCAGCATTTT.

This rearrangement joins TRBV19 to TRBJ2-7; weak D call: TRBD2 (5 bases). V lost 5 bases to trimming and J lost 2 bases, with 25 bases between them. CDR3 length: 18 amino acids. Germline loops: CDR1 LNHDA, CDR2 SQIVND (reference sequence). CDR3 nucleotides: TGTGCCAGTAGTGTACCAAGGGTGGGCCCGGGGTTAACCTACGAGCAGTACTTC. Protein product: CASSVPRVGPGLTYEQYF.

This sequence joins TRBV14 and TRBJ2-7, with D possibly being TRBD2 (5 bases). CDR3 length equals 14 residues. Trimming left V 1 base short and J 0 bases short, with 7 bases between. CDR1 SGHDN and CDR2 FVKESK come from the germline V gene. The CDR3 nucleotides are TGTGCCAGCAGCCAAGGCCTAGCCTCCTACGAGCAGTACTTC. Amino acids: CASSQGLASYEQYF. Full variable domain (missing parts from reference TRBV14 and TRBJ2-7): EAGVTQFPSHSVIEKGQTVTLRCDPISGHDNLYWYRRVMGKEIKFLLHFVKESKQDESGMPNNRFLAERTGGTYSTLKVQPAELEDSGVYFCASSQGLASYEQYFGPGTRLTVT.

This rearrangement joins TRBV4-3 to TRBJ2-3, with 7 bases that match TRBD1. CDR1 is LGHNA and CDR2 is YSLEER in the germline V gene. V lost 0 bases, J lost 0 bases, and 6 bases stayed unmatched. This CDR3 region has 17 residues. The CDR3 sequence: CASSQDVGTASTDTQYF. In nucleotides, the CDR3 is TGCGCCAGCAGCCAAGATGTGGGGACAGCCAGCACAGATACGCAGTATTTT.